This TCR beta chain originates from a study of cytomegalovirus exposure and HLA in healthy donors. The study's findings and limits: Across donors, sequencing depth was assumed by presence/absence analyses to be roughly uniform. An apparent linkage of common viral pathogens to several of the most significant clusters emerged in a later analysis. A later analysis linked a missense variant in DCLRE1C to the trimming of TCR beta V and J genes. TCR beta chains numbering some 160 were designated cytomegalovirus-associated.

The study ran its PCR with 60 Vbeta and 13 Jbeta primers. This table comes from immunoSEQ multiplex PCR, and its TCRdb copy is limited to in-frame clones, with some not included. This table has about 150,000 clones, 75% to 85% appearing once. The CDR3 is 18 amino acids. V was pared by 8 bases and J by 0 bases, with 20 bases between. Germline lookup yields CDR1 MNHEY and CDR2 SMNVEV (reference sequence). As to this clone: Its antigen is unidentified.

Material for sequencing was PBMCs. This chain connects TRBV27 to TRBJ2-6; D is undetermined. The TCR comes from a woman in her thirties or forties in good health and CMV-seropositive. CDR3 nucleotide sequence: TGTGCCAGCCAGAAATGGGCAGGTCTAAGCTCTGGGGCCAACGTCCTGACTTTC. Translating it yields CASQKWAGLSSGANVLTF. Supplemented by reference TRBV27 and TRBJ2-6, the full variable domain reads EAQVTQNPRYLITVTGKKLTVTCSQNMNHEYMSWYRQDPGLGLRQIYYSMNVEVTDKGDVPEGYKVSRKEKRNFPLILESPSPNQTSLYFCASQKWAGLSSGANVLTFGAGSRLTVL.